This T cell receptor beta chain was sequenced in a study of cytomegalovirus exposure and HLA in healthy donors. PCR employed 60 Vbeta and 13 Jbeta primers. Measured with immunoSEQ multiplex PCR; TCRdb has only the in-frame clones, and not every one. The sample has about 200,000 clones, 75% to 90% seen once. Germline trimming cut 7 bases from V and 8 bases from J; bases unmatched to any gene: 8. The V gene's germline CDR1 is SQVTM and CDR2 ANQGSEA. The CDR3 has 12 amino acids. This sequence joins TRBV29-1 and TRBJ1-2, with TRBD1 matching 9 bases. The sequence was obtained from a woman in her thirties in good health and CMV-seronegative. Sequencing used PBMCs. The CDR3 reads CSGLQGAGGYTF. The CDR3 region has the DNA TGCAGCGGGCTACAGGGGGCGGGAGGCTACACCTTC.